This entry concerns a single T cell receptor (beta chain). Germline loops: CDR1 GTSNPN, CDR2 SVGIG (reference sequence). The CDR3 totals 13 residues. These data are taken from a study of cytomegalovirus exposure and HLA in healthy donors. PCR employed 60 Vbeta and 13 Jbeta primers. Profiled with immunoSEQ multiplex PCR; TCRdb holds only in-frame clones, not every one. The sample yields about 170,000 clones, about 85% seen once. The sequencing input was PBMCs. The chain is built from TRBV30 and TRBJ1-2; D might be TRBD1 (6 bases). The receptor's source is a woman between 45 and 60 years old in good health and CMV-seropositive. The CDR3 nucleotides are TGTGTCTTAGGGGGGGGCGAGGGTTTTGGCTACACCTTC. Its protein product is CVLGGGEGFGYTF.